This entry lists 4 T cell receptor beta chains sequenced from one sample in a study of T-cell memory formation after mild COVID-19. TCRdb independently ran MiXCR on the 5' RACE reads; one entry per CDR3 protein. The profile shows hundreds of thousands of distinct CDR3 sequences, 15% to 20% of them singletons. The specimen was PBMCs or a T cell subset sorted from them (not recorded which). These receptors all stem from a man aged 18-30 years who had mild COVID-19 (a few samples of this study predate the infection). Cell type and time point are not known.

The chain carries TRBV7-6 and TRBJ2-7; 10 bases match TRBD1. The CDR3 runs 13 residues. Germline trimming cut 4 bases from V and 5 bases from J; bases unmatched to any gene: 2. Germline values: CDR1 SGHVS, CDR2 FNYEAQ. The CDR3 sequence: CASSWDRGDEQYF. In DNA, the CDR3 is TGTGCCAGCAGCTGGGACAGGGGAGACGAGCAGTACTTC.

This chain uses TRBV9 with TRBJ1-6, with 8 nucleotides matching TRBD1. Unmatched junction bases numbered 12, after V lost 4 bases and J lost 9 bases. The CDR3 consists of 16 residues. Germline CDR1 and CDR2: SGDLS and YYNGEE. The chain's CDR3 is CASSSQGVPGGSPLHF. As DNA, the CDR3 is TGTGCCAGCAGCTCACAGGGGGTGCCAGGCGGTTCACCCCTCCACTTT. Combining the CDR3 with reference TRBV9 and TRBJ1-6 gives the whole variable domain DSGVTQTPKHLITATGQRVTLRCSPRSGDLSVYWYQQSLDQGLQFLIQYYNGEERAKGNILERFSAQQFPDLHSELNLSSLELGDSALYFCASSSQGVPGGSPLHFGNGTRLTVT.

This clonotype was observed a few times. The chain is built from TRBV19 and TRBJ1-2; TRBD1 might be the D (6 bases). The CDR3 has 11 residues. Germline values: CDR1 LNHDA, CDR2 SQIVND (reference sequence). With 5 bases removed from V and 12 bases from J, the gap between germline ends came to 13 bases. The CDR3 spells CASSSADSHTF. In DNA, the CDR3 is TGTGCCAGTAGTTCCGCGGACAGTCACACCTTC.

V and J are TRBV5-1 and TRBJ1-4; D not resolved. V was trimmed by 0 bases and J by 4 bases, leaving 10 bases between them. The CDR3 length is 15 residues. The germline CDR1 and CDR2 sequences are SGHRS and YFSETQ. This CDR3 is CASSLGPGVNEKLFF. The CDR3 DNA is TGCGCCAGCAGCTTGGGGCCGGGCGTTAATGAAAAACTGTTTTTT.